This T cell receptor beta chain was profiled in a study of shared clonotypes between healthy human individuals (dated by TCRdb to 2019 to 2021). As for the study more broadly: The cohort comprised two women and a few men aged 18 to 49 years. To increase sequencing depth and limit assay-specific biases, TCR repertoire library preparation and sequencing were carried out by different laboratories using diverse techniques. For each donor, CD4 naive and CD4 memory were each given three plates, CD8 naive was given two plates, and CD8 memory was given one plate. To estimate repertoire size and how much clonotype sharing occurs between individuals, the study deeply sequenced the blood TCR repertoires of roughly 5 healthy adults. Per donor, leukapheresis produced somewhere between about 0.9 and 9.5 billion PBMCs.

TCR CDR3 regions were amplified from genomic DNA by multiplex PCR using the deep immunoSEQ assay. Genomic DNA extracted from each cell subset was distributed evenly over all wells of several immunoSEQ 96-well plates, and each plate served as one replicate. For sorted subsets, around 0.2 ug of genomic DNA, equivalent to about 30,000 T cell genomes, went into each replicate PCR. Purified libraries were quantified with a Qubit 3.0 fluorometer, sized on a Bioanalyzer 2100, and re-quantified with the KAPA Library Quantification kit. A separate single-read 150-cycle Illumina NextSeq 550 flow cell was used to sequence each immunoSEQ 96-well plate. From the authors' description of their analysis: Because the immunoSEQ output held only junctional sequences and lacked quality scores, the filtering could not match the filtering applied to full-length reads. Sequences were annotated with PyIR, a Python wrapper for IgBLAST v1.9, using IMGT germline references to assign V/J genes and CDR3. Any read was removed if the V/J assignment was weak (E-value above 1e-6), the CDR3 was missing, or the read contained stop codons, out-of-frame junctions, or ambiguous translated residues. A V3J clonotype was defined by an identical inferred V gene, J gene, and CDR3 amino acid sequence. To compute the percentage overlap between repertoires, the number of shared unique clonotypes was divided by the size of the smaller repertoire. RTK rarefaction, the Chao1 estimator, and Recon v2.1 estimates of unobserved clonotypes were used to assess repertoire richness. OLGA was used to compute generation probabilities for all TCRbeta clonotypes that the gDNA method yielded from a few donors. TCRdb carries this immuneACCESS record with in-frame sequences only. Its versions omit some clonotypes, under half of them owing to an unresolved V gene in the studies checked, with the rest unexplained. The V and J calls and clone size are taken from that table; D and trimming were inferred from the DNA. The sample includes over 2,000,000 clones, with 85% to 95% observed a single time. Jointly, the top ten make up about 1.6% of the sample.

Comment on this clone: Its specific antigen is unknown. No base qualities exist here, and no much larger clone lies one base off it.

CD8 naive samples were CD45RO-negative cells positively selected for CCR7, giving a CD45RA+CCR7+ population that excluded TemRA cells. The donors were healthy, HIV-negative adults who had no recently reported acute infections or vaccinations. All donors were Caucasian adults living in Nashville, Tennessee, USA. Blood was obtained by leukapheresis, after which PBMCs were separated by Ficoll-Histopaque density gradient centrifugation and cryopreserved in liquid nitrogen vapor phase. Analytical flow cytometry was used to check the purity and quantity of every magnetically sorted T cell population. Each sorted fraction had its genomic DNA isolated and then quantified by UV absorbance on a Nanodrop 2000c. Overall results and qualifications from the work: Naive subsets generally had larger estimated clonotype richness than memory subsets. Pairwise subsampling indicated that sequencing depth was expected to affect the degree of clonotype sharing among donors. Compared with non-shared clonotypes, the clonotypes found in all four sorted-subset donors had higher generation probabilities. Incomplete sequencing was indicated by rarefaction of sorted-subset datasets, despite the large sequencing depth. When several donors were compared, the shared fraction of clonotypes was about 5.5% for naive CD4, about 4% for naive CD8, roughly 2.3% for memory CD4, and roughly 0.43% for memory CD8. Because the study included only a small number of donors, the genetic and exposure-history diversity represented was limited. Sampling was restricted to blood, and TCR repertoires in tissues likely differ from the TCR repertoires found in blood.

Taken from the germline V gene, the CDR1 and CDR2 loops are SGHVS and FQNEAQ. The CDR3 starts with the cysteine, ends with the phenylalanine, and has 16 residues. This entry keeps only the CDR3 DNA: 48 bases, framed from base 1. Relative to germline, V is 1 base shorter and J is 8 bases shorter, with 18 bases between their ends. Rearrangement joined TRBV7-8 to TRBJ2-1, with the D gene tentatively TRBD1 or TRBD2, based on 5 matching bases in each. The TCR was taken from a man aged 18 to 30 in good health. Some clones in this sample may be carry-over from other donors' samples. Sequenced material: naive CD8+ T cells from PBMCs. Per the publication, the cell subset or site label means: CD45RA+CCR7+. The CDR3 region has the sequence CASSLGFAGWGDEQFF. The nucleotides are TGTGCCAGCAGCTTAGGGTTCGCGGGCTGGGGCGATGAGCAGTTCTTC. The full variable domain, completed from the reference TRBV7-8 and TRBJ2-1 proteins outside the CDR3, reads GAGVSQSPRYKVAKRGQDVALRCDPISGHVSLFWYQQALGQGPEFLTYFQNEAQLDKSGLPSDRFFAERPEGSVSTLKIQRTQQEDSAVYLCASSLGFAGWGDEQFFGPGTRLTVL.